A single count supports the clone carrying this TCR beta chain. Its specificity is not known. Unrecorded immune exposure was likely among donors, who were nominally healthy when sampled. This specimen belongs to a study of cytomegalovirus exposure and HLA in healthy donors. The study, taken as a whole, reports: Most likely, a cluster of highly shared sequence variants arose as a sequencing artifact. HLA alleles showed associations with some 17,000 TCR beta sequences in a later analysis, at a 0.05 false discovery rate.

A multiplex PCR was run with 60 Vbeta primers and 13 Jbeta primers. Profiling relied on immunoSEQ multiplex PCR, and the TCRdb table lists in-frame clones only, not all of them. This table has 200,000 to 250,000 clones, about 80% appearing once. This receptor was taken from a girl aged 5-17 years in good health and CMV-seronegative. The source material was PBMCs.

CDR3 protein: CAIGGSMNTEAFF. The DNA for the CDR3 is TGTGCCATAGGGGGTTCCATGAACACTGAAGCTTTCTTT. The J gene is TRBJ1-1, the V gene TRBV6-5; weak D call: TRBD1 (6 bases). The CDR3 totals 13 residues. Germline CDR1 is MNHEY and CDR2 is SVGAGI. The V end was cut by 10 bases, the J end by 0 bases, with 12 bases between.